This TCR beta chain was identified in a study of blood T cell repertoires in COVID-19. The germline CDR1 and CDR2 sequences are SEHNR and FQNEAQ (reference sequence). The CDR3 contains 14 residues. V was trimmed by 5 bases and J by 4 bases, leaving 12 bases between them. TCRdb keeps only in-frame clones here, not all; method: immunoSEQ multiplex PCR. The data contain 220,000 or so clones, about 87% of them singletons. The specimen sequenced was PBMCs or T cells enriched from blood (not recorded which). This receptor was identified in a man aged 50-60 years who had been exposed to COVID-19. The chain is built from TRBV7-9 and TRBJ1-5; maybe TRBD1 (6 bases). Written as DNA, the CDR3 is TGTGCCAGCAGCCCGGACAGCACAAATCAGCCCCAGCATTTT. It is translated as CASSPDSTNQPQHF.